The following is a T cell receptor beta chain sequence with its context. The target antigen is unknown. V dropped 7 bases and J dropped 1 base, with 19 bases sitting between them. The CDR3 runs 16 residues. The V gene's germline CDR1 is MNHNY and CDR2 SVGAGI (reference sequence). 60 Vbeta and 13 Jbeta primers were used in PCR. Libraries were prepared by immunoSEQ multiplex PCR; TCRdb keeps only in-frame clonotypes and omits some of them. Among roughly 67,000 clones listed, roughly 78% were seen once. These data originate in a study of cytomegalovirus exposure and HLA in healthy donors. Overall study results and limits: Compared with the roughly 700-donor mean, an Asian-associated ancestry cluster reportedly had fewer N-insertions, according to a later analysis.

Sequencing input: PBMCs. The chain is built from TRBV6-6 and TRBJ1-1, with D possibly TRBD1 on 6 matching bases. The receptor was isolated from a man aged 35-49 years in good health and CMV-seronegative. CDR3 bases: TGTGCCAGCACCTCACGAGGGGGGGTAGGGAACACTGAAGCTTTCTTT. Translated, it gives CASTSRGGVGNTEAFF.